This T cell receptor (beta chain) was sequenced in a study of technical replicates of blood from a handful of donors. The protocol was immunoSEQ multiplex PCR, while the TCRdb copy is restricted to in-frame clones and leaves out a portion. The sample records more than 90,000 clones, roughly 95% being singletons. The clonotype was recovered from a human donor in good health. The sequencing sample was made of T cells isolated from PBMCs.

The CDR3 here is CASSLVPAGVTEQFF. The CDR3 DNA reads as TGTGCCAGCAGCTTGGTTCCAGCGGGAGTAACTGAGCAGTTCTTC. The chain carries TRBV5-5 and TRBJ2-1; 8 positions agree with TRBD2. The junction had 8 bases not matched to a gene; V was cut back by 0 bases and J by 9 bases. CDR1 SGHKS and CDR2 YYEKEE come from the germline V gene (reference sequence). The CDR3 spans 15 residues.